These 5 T cell receptor beta chains originate from one sample sequenced in a study of OX40 agonist ivuxolimab in advanced cancers. The method was immunoSEQ multiplex PCR; TCRdb's version includes in-frame clones alone and lacks a portion of them. The sample lists tens of thousands of clones, more than 70% occurring once. Material: CD4+ or CD8+ T cells sorted from blood, obtained in a trial of the OX40 agonist ivuxolimab. The receptors were gathered from an adult with an advanced solid tumor such as melanoma, head and neck, liver or kidney cancer.

This clone occurred a few times. The rearrangement links TRBV5-4 to TRBJ2-4; 9 bases map to TRBD1. The CDR3 consists of 16 residues. The germline CDR1 and CDR2 sequences are SGHNT and YYREEE (reference sequence). V lost 1 base, J lost 1 base, and 3 bases stayed unmatched. CDR3 coding DNA: TGTGCCAGCAGCTTGACAGGGGGCGCGGCCAAAAACATTCAGTACTTC. This gives the protein CASSLTGGAAKNIQYF.

This rearrangement joins TRBV5-6 to TRBJ2-7; 10 positions agree with TRBD1. The J segment lost 4 bases and the V segment lost 0 bases, leaving 4 bases of the junction unmatched. CDR3 length equals 15 residues. Germline-derived CDR1 and CDR2 are SGHDT and YYEEEE. CDR3 loop: CASSLGPGQGYEQYF. The CDR3 DNA reads TGTGCCAGCAGCTTGGGTCCGGGACAGGGGTACGAGCAGTACTTC.

The rearrangement joins TRBV11-1 to TRBJ2-1, with D perhaps matching TRBD1 (6 bases). V was shortened by 3 bases and J by 0 bases, with 9 bases between the two germline ends. The CDR3 is 15 amino acids. Germline values: CDR1 SGHAT, CDR2 FQDESV (reference sequence). This CDR3 reads CASSFRGGSYNEQFF. DNA of the CDR3: TGTGCCAGCAGCTTTAGAGGGGGCTCCTACAATGAGCAGTTCTTC.

The chain joins TRBV5-1 to TRBJ2-5; 12 nucleotides match TRBD1. This CDR3 region has 17 residues. V lost 5 bases to trimming and J lost 5 bases; unmatched junction nucleotides: 13. CDR1 is SGHRS, CDR2 YFSETQ, per germline. The CDR3: CASSSGTGGPGKETQYF. CDR3 nucleotide sequence: TGCGCCAGCAGTTCCGGGACAGGGGGCCCTGGAAAGGAGACCCAGTACTTC. The whole variable domain, remainder taken from reference TRBV5-1 and TRBJ2-5, is KAGVTQTPRYLIKTRGQQVTLSCSPISGHRSVSWYQQTPGQGLQFLFEYFSETQRNKGNFPGRFSGRQFSNSRSEMNVSTLELGDSALYLCASSSGTGGPGKETQYFGPGTRLLVL.

This clone appeared once. V and J are TRBV19 and TRBJ2-1; 9 bases fit TRBD2. The J segment lost 9 bases and the V segment lost 5 bases, leaving 14 bases of the junction unmatched. Looked up from germline, CDR1 is LNHDA and CDR2 is SQIVND (reference sequence). The CDR3 has 16 amino acids. The CDR3 region is CASSHPGTSQQGEQFF. In DNA, the CDR3 is TGTGCCAGTAGTCATCCGGGGACTAGCCAACAGGGTGAGCAGTTCTTC.